Given below is one T cell receptor beta chain in context. Its target is unknown. The junction differs from germline at one of its ends, possibly a read error. This specimen belongs to a study of molecular identifiers for immune sequencing clone quantification. Overall study results and limits: Effector cells had over 98% of their molecules in clones above 20 RNA copies, while naive cells had under 1%.

TCRdb itself ran the PCR reads through MiXCR, one entry per CDR3 protein. The sample has nearly 55,000 distinct CDR3 sequences, about a third seen once; the top ten hold 3.8%. CDR1 is MNHEY and CDR2 is SMNVEV in the germline V gene (reference sequence). The CDR3 runs 14 residues. The gene calls are TRBV27 and TRBJ2-1; D not resolved. Sequencing was done on a sample of naive CD8+ T cells from blood, with Jurkat cell RNA spiked in. The subset was: FACS-sorted CD8+CD4-CCR7+CD45RA+ naive T cells. This clonotype was obtained from a human donor in good health. Some libraries in this study had Jurkat cell RNA spiked in. CDR3 in amino acids: CASSPLGSYNAQFF. The CDR3 DNA sequence: TGTGCCAGCAGCCCGTTGGGCTCCTACAATGCGCAGTTCTTC.